The subject of this entry is one T cell receptor (beta chain). This entry comes from a study of CD8+CD57+ T cells in acquired aplastic anemia. Deletions cut 4 bases from V and 10 bases from J, with 17 bases between. CDR1 KGHDR and CDR2 SFDVKD come from the germline V gene. CDR3 length equals 14 residues. CDR3 and TCR beta VDJ profiling relied on genomic DNA as the template. TCRdb called the reads again in MiXCR, with one record for every CDR3 protein. The sample records 150,000 to 200,000 distinct CDR3 sequences, 64% being singletons. Material: sorted CD4+, CD8+, or CD8+CD57+ T cells (not recorded which) from PBMCs. The clonotype was recovered from a human donor with severe aplastic anemia or a healthy control (not recorded which). This sequence joins TRBV24-1 and TRBJ2-3; D unresolved. The CDR3 DNA follows: TGTGCCACCAGTGACCCCCTCGTCTCGGATGCGCAGTATTTT. Amino acid sequence: CATSDPLVSDAQYF.